The 2 T cell receptor beta chains reported below all come from one sample, sequenced in a study of control samples from healthy donors and cancer patients. The assay was immunoSEQ multiplex PCR, and TCRdb's table has in-frame clones only and misses some. The sample consists of more than 95,000 clones, approximately 92% of them appearing once. Material for sequencing was PBMCs. The receptors come from a man aged 80 or over with head and neck cancer.

This clone was recorded only once. V gene TRBV27 combines with J gene TRBJ1-2, with 8 positions matching TRBD1. The CDR3 has 13 amino acids. V lost 5 bases, J lost 5 bases, and 4 bases stayed unmatched. The germline gives CDR1 MNHEY, CDR2 SMNVEV (reference sequence). CDR3 sequence: CASSRTGRYGYTF. In nucleotides, the CDR3 is TGTGCCAGCAGTCGGACAGGGAGGTATGGCTACACCTTC.

The rearrangement uses TRBV3-1 (or the pseudogene TRBV3-2) and TRBJ2-5, with TRBD2 matching over 8 bases. The CDR3 is 17 residues long. Germline CDR1 reads LGHDT; CDR2 reads YNNKEL (reference sequence). V was clipped by 0 bases and J by 5 bases; unmatched bases: 11. CDR3 sequence: CASSQDRGGGKRETQYF. The DNA of the CDR3 is TGTGCCAGCAGCCAAGATCGAGGCGGGGGGAAGCGGGAGACCCAGTACTTC.